The 10 T cell receptor beta chains reported below all come from one sample, sequenced in a study of T cells after yellow fever vaccination. TCRdb reprocessed the 5' RACE reads via MiXCR and lists one record per CDR3 protein. The data contain approximately 70,000 distinct CDR3 sequences, around 7% of them singletons. The sequenced sample was CD8+ T cells sorted from PBMCs, obtained more than 8 days after the first yellow fever vaccination. The receptor source for this set is a man aged 18 to 30 who received the YFV17D yellow fever vaccine.

The V call is TRBV11-2, the J call TRBJ1-1; TRBD1 is a possible D gene (5 bases). Trimming removed 1 base from V and 4 bases from J, with 13 bases in between. The CDR3 length is 15 residues. The germline V gene has CDR1 SGHAT and CDR2 FQNNGV. This CDR3 is CASSLGGGRATEAFF. The CDR3 coding sequence is TGTGCCAGCAGCTTAGGCGGGGGACGTGCCACTGAAGCTTTCTTT.

In this sample, this clonotype turned up many times. This likely comes from a read error, as the CDR3 has no conserved phenylalanine or tryptophan at its end. The limits of the CDR3 on the DNA are not certain, so only TCRdb's listed CDR3 is given. The V and J genes are TRBV7-2 and TRBJ1-1; TRBD1 is taken as the D call from the table, unchecked against the DNA. The CDR3 has 11 amino acids, counting both end residues. In germline, CDR1 is SGHTA, CDR2 FQGNSA. CDR3 residues: CASSPRQDGYS.

The CDR3 nucleotides are TGCGCCAGCAGCGTTACCGGGATACTGTCTCTAGATTTACCCCTCCACTTT. It codes for CASSVTGILSLDLPLHF. The chain carries TRBV5-1 and TRBJ1-6; D is undetermined. The length of the CDR3 is 17 residues. CDR1 and CDR2 from the germline V gene are SGHRS and YFSETQ. The germline V and J ends were trimmed by 4 bases and 12 bases, with 26 bases remaining between them.

This clonotype has at least ten counts. The chain employs TRBV7-2 and TRBJ2-2; 11 positions match TRBD1. This CDR3 contains 16 residues. Unmatched junction bases numbered 10, after V lost 9 bases and J lost 4 bases. CDR1 and CDR2 (germline): SGHTA, FQGNSA. In nucleotides, the CDR3 is TGTGCCAGTAAAAACCGGGACAGGGGGGTCACCGGGGAGCTGTTTTTT. Translating gives CASKNRDRGVTGELFF.

The rearrangement joins TRBV29-1 to TRBJ2-7; the D is unclear. V was clipped by 0 bases and J by 7 bases, with 10 bases between them. This CDR3 region has 12 residues. Germline assignment: CDR1 SQVTM and CDR2 ANQGSEA. The chain's CDR3 is CSVEDLRSEQYF. The CDR3 DNA reads as TGCAGCGTTGAAGATCTAAGGAGTGAGCAGTACTTC.

The gene calls are TRBV6-5 and TRBJ2-6; TRBD2 might be the D (5 bases). The CDR3 extends over 15 amino acids. V lost 2 bases and J lost 0, with 5 bases in between. Germline lookup yields CDR1 MNHEY and CDR2 SVGAGI. The CDR3 DNA is TGTGCCAGCAGTTACCGGGGCTCTGGGGCCAACGTCCTGACTTTC. This encodes CASSYRGSGANVLTF.

V usage is TRBV11-2 and J usage is TRBJ2-3, with D tentatively TRBD2 (6 bases). Germline CDR1 SGHAT, CDR2 FQNNGV. Trimming cost V 6 bases and J 2 bases, with 18 bases left between them. The CDR3 length is 16 residues. The DNA for the CDR3 is TGTGCCAGCAGACCTACTAGCACCCCCTACACAGATACGCAGTATTTT. It specifies CASRPTSTPYTDTQYF.

A remark on this clonotype: Its ends do not fully match the called genes, so a read error is possible. The genes are TRBV6-5 and TRBJ2-5; D is perhaps TRBD1 (6 bases). The CDR3 is 17 residues long. Germline values: CDR1 MNHEY, CDR2 SVGAGI. The CDR3 nucleotides read TGTGCCAGCGGTTACTCGTCTGGGGGCCCTTTGGGGGAGACCCAGTACTTC. Protein product: CASGYSSGGPLGETQYF.

This clonotype was seen a handful of times. The chain employs TRBV7-8 and TRBJ2-1, with no clear D. This CDR3 contains 12 residues. The ends were cut back, 1 base at V and 10 bases at J, with 8 bases in the middle. Germline CDR1 is SGHVS and CDR2 is FQNEAQ. The CDR3 nucleotides are TGTGCCAGCAGCTTAGGCTCGAAAGAGCAGTTCTTC. It specifies CASSLGSKEQFF.

This clonotype appeared many times. The gene calls are TRBV27 and TRBJ1-4; D is undetermined. This CDR3 is built from 13 residues. Germline V gene sequence: CDR1 MNHEY, CDR2 SMNVEV (reference sequence). The ends were cut back, 3 bases at V and 8 bases at J, with 10 bases in the middle. The CDR3 is CASSFAVGEKLFF. CDR3 nucleotides: TGTGCCAGCAGTTTCGCAGTCGGGGAAAAACTGTTTTTT. Full variable domain (missing parts from reference TRBV27 and TRBJ1-4): EAQVTQNPRYLITVTGKKLTVTCSQNMNHEYMSWYRQDPGLGLRQIYYSMNVEVTDKGDVPEGYKVSRKEKRNFPLILESPSPNQTSLYFCASSFAVGEKLFFGSGTQLSVL.